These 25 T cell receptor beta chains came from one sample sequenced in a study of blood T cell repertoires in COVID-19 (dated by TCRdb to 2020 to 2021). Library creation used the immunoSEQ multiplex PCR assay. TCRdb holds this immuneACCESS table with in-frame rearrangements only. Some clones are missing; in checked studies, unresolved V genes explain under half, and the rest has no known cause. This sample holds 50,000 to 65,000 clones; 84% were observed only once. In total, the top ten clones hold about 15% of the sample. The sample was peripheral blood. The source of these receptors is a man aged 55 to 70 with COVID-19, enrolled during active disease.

The CDR3 region has the DNA TGCGCCAGCAGGGGCAGGGTGACCGGGGAGCTGTTTTTT. Encoded protein: CASRGRVTGELFF. The rearrangement uses TRBV5-1 and TRBJ2-2; possible D gene TRBD1, 5 bases. The V end was cut by 5 bases, the J end by 5 bases, with 10 bases between. The length of the CDR3 is 13 residues. Germline lookup yields CDR1 SGHRS and CDR2 YFSETQ.

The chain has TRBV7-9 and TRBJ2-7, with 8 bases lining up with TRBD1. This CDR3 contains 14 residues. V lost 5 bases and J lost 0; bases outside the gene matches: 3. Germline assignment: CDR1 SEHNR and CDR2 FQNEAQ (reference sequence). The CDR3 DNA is TGTGCCAGCAGCATGGGACAGGCCTCCTACGAGCAGTACTTC. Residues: CASSMGQASYEQYF.

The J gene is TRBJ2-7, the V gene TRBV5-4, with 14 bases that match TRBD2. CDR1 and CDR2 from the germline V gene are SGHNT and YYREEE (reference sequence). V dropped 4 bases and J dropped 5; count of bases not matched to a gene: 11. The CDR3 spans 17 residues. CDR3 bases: TGTGCCAGCAGCCCCGGGACTAGCGGGAGTTCTGTGGACGAGCAGTACTTC. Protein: CASSPGTSGSSVDEQYF.

This CDR3 reads CASSSTNGNQPQHF. The CDR3 coding sequence is TGTGCCAGCAGTTCCACTAATGGCAATCAGCCCCAGCATTTT. The genes are TRBV6-5 and TRBJ1-5; D is ambiguous. This CDR3 is built from 14 residues. Per germline, CDR1 MNHEY and CDR2 SVGAGI. Trimming removed 4 bases at V and 2 bases at J, with 9 bases between.

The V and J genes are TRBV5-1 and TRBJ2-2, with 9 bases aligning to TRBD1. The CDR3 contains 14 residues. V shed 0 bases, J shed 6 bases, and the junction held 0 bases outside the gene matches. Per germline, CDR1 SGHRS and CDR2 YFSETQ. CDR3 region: CASSLGQGAGELFF. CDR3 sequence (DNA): TGCGCCAGCAGCTTGGGACAGGGGGCCGGGGAGCTGTTTTTT.

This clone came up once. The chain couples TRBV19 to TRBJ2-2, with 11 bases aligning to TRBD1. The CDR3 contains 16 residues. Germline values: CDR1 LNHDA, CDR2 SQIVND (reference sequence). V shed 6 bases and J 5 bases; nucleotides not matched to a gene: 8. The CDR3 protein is CASRRGQGAHTGELFF. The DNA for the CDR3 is TGTGCCAGTAGACGCGGACAGGGGGCACATACCGGGGAGCTGTTTTTT.

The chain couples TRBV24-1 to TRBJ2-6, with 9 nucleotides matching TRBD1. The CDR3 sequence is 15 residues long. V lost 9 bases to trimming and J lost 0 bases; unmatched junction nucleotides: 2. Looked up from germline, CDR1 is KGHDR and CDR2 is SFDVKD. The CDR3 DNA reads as TGTGCCACCGGACAGGGGCACTCTGGGGCCAACGTCCTGACTTTC. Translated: CATGQGHSGANVLTF.

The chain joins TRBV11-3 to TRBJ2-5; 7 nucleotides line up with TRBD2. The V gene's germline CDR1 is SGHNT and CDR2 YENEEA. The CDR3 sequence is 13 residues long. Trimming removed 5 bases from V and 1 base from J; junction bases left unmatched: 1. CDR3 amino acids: CASSRTSQETQYF. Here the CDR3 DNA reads TGTGCCAGCAGCAGGACTAGCCAAGAGACCCAGTACTTC.

The CDR3 reads CASSRAQGPYGYTF. In DNA form, the CDR3 reads TGTGCCAGCAGTCGGGCACAGGGGCCCTATGGCTACACCTTC. The V call is TRBV6-5, the J call TRBJ1-2; TRBD1 agrees at 7 bases. The ends lost 5 bases at V and 4 bases at J; junction bases unmatched: 7. CDR1 is MNHEY, CDR2 SVGAGI, per germline. CDR3 size: 14 residues.

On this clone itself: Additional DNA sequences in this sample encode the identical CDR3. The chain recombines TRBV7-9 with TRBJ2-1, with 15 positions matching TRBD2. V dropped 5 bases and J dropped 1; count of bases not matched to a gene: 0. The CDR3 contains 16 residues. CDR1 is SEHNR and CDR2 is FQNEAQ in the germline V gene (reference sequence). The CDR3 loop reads CASSGLAGGSYNEQFF. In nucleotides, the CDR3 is TGTGCCAGCAGCGGACTAGCGGGGGGGTCCTACAATGAGCAGTTCTTC.

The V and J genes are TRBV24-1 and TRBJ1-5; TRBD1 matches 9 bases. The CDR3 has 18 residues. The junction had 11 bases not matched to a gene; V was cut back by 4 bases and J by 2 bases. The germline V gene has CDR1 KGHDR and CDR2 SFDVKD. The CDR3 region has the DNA TGTGCCACCAGTGAAGCCGGGACAGGGAGGAACGGCAATCAGCCCCAGCATTTT. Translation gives CATSEAGTGRNGNQPQHF.

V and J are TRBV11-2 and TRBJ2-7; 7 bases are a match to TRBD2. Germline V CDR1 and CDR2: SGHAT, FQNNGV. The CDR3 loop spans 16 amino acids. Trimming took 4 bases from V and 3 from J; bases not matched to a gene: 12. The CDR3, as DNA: TGTGCCAGCAGCTCCGGGGGTGGCGGGAGAGGCTACGAGCAGTACTTC. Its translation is CASSSGGGGRGYEQYF.

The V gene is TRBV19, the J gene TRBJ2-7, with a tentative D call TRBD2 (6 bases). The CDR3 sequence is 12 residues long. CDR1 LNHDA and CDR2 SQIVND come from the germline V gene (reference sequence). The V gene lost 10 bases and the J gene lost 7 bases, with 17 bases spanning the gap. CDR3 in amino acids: CATRGSTEEQYF. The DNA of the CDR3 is TGTGCCACCCGGGGGTCTACTGAGGAGCAGTACTTC.

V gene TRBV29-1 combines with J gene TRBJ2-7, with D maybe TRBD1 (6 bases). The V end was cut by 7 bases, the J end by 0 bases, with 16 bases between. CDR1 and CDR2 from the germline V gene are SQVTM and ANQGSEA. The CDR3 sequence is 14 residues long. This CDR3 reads CSGIRSGDSYEQYF. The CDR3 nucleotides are TGCAGCGGGATAAGGTCAGGGGACTCCTACGAGCAGTACTTC.

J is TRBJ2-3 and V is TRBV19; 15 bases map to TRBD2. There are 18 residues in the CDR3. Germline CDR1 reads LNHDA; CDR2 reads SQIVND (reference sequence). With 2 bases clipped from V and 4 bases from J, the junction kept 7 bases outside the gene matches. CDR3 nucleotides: TGTGCCAGTAGTATAAAAAGGACTAGCGGGAGGGCTCCAGATACGCAGTATTTT. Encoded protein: CASSIKRTSGRAPDTQYF.

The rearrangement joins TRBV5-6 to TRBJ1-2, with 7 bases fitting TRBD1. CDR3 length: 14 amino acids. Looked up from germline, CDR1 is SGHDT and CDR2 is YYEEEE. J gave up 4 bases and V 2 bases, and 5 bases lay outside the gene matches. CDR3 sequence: CASSFGTDLYGYTF. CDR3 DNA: TGTGCCAGCAGCTTCGGGACAGATCTCTATGGCTACACCTTC.

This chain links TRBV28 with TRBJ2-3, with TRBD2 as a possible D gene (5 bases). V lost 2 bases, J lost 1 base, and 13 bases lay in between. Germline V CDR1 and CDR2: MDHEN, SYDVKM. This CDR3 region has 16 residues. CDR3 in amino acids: CASSLKRWGGTDTQYF. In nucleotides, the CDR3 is TGTGCCAGCAGTTTAAAGAGGTGGGGAGGCACAGATACGCAGTATTTT.

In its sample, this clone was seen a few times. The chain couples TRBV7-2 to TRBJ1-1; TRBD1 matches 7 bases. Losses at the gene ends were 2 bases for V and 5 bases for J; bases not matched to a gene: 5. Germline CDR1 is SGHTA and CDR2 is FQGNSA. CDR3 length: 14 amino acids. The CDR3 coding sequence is TGTGCCAGCAGCTTATTAGGGGGCACTACTGAAGCTTTCTTT. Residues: CASSLLGGTTEAFF.

The CDR3 protein is CAWDRDSRGGEQFF. CDR3 DNA sequence: TGTGCCTGGGACAGGGACTCCCGGGGAGGGGAGCAGTTCTTC. The chain has TRBV30 and TRBJ2-1; tentatively, D is TRBD1 or TRBD2 (7 bases each). The V end was cut by 5 bases, the J end by 10 bases, with 21 bases between. This CDR3 region has 14 residues. Germline CDR1 GTSNPN, CDR2 SVGIG (reference sequence).

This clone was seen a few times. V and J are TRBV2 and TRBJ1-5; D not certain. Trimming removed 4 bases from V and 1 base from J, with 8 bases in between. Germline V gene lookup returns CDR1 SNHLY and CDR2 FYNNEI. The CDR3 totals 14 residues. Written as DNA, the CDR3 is TGTGCCAGCAGTGGAGCTACAAGCAATCAGCCCCAGCATTTT. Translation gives CASSGATSNQPQHF.

In DNA, the CDR3 is TGTGCCAGCTCACCAACGGGACAGGATTATGGCTACACCTTC. Residues: CASSPTGQDYGYTF. V gene TRBV18 combines with J gene TRBJ1-2, with 8 nucleotides matching TRBD1. V shed 2 bases, J shed 5 bases, and the junction held 4 bases outside the gene matches. This CDR3 spans 14 amino acids. The germline CDR1 and CDR2 sequences are KGHSH and LQKENI.

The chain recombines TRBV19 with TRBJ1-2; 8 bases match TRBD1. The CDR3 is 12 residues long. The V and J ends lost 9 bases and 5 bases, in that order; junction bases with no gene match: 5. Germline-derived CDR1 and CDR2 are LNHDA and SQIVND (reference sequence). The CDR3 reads CASQDRAYGYTF. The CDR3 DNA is TGTGCCAGCCAGGACAGGGCTTATGGCTACACCTTC.

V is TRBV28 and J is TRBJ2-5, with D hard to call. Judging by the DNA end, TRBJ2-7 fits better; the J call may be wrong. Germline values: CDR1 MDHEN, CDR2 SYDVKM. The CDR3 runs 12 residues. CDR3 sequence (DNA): TGTGCCAGCAGTTTTGGTAACTACGAGCAGTACTTC. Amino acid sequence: CASSFGNYEQYF.

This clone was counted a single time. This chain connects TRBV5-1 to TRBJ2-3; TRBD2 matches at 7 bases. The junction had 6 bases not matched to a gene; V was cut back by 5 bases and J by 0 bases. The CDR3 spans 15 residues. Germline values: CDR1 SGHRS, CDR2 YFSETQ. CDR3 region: CASRARGDSTDTQYF. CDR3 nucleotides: TGCGCCAGCAGGGCTCGGGGGGATAGCACAGATACGCAGTATTTT.

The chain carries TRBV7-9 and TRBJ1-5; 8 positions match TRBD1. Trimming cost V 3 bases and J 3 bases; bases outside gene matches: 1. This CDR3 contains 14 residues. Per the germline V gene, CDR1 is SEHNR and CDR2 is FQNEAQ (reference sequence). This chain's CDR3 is CASSLTGANQPQHF. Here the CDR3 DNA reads TGTGCCAGCAGCTTGACAGGGGCCAATCAGCCCCAGCATTTT.